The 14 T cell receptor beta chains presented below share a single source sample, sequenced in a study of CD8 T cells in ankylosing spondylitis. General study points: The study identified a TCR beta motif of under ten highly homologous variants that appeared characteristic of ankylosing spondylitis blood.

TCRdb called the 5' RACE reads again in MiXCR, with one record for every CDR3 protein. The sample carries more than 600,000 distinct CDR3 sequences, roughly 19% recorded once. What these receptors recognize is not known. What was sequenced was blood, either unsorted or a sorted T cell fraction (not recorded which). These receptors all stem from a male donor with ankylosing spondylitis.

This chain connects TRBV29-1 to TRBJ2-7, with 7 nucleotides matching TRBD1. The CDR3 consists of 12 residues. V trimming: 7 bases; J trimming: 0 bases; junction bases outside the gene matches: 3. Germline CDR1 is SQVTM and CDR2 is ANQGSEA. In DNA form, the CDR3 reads TGCAGCGCCGGACAGGACTCCTACGAGCAGTACTTC. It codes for CSAGQDSYEQYF.

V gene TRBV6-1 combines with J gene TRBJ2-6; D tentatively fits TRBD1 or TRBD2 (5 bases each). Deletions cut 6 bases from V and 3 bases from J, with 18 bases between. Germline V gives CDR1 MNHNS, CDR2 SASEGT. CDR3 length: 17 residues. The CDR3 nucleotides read TGTGCCAGCAGCGGGGAACAGGTGCCGATTGGGGCCAACGTCCTGACTTTC. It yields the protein CASSGEQVPIGANVLTF.

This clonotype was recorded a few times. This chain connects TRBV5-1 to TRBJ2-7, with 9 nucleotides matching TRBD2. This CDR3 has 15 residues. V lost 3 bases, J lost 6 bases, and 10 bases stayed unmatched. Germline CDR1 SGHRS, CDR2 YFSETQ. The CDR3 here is CASSWTSGGMSEQYF. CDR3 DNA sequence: TGCGCCAGCAGCTGGACGAGCGGGGGGATGAGCGAGCAGTACTTC.

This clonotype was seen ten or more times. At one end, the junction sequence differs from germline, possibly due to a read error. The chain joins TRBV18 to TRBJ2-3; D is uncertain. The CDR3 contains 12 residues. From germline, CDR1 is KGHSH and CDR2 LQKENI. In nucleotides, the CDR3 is TGCGCCAGCAGCCCCAAAGCAGATACGCAGTATTTT. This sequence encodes CASSPKADTQYF.

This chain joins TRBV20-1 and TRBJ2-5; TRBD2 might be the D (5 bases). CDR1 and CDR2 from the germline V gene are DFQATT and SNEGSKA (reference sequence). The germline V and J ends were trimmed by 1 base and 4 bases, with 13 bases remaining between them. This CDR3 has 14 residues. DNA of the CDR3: TGCAGTGCTAGAGGAGCTCCAGGAGGAGAGACCCAGTACTTC. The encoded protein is CSARGAPGGETQYF.

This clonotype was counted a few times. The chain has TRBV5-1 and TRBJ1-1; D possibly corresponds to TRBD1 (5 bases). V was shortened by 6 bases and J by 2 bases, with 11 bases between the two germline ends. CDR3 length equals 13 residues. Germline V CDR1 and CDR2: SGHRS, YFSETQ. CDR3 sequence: CASTRGPNTEAFF. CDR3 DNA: TGCGCCAGCACCCGGGGCCCAAACACTGAAGCTTTCTTT.

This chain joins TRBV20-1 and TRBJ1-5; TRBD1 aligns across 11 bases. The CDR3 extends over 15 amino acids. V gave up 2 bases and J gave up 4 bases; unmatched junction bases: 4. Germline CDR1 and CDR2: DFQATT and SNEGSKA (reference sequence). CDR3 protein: CSARLGTGGNQPQHF. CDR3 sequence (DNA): TGCAGTGCTAGACTAGGGACAGGGGGGAATCAGCCCCAGCATTTT.

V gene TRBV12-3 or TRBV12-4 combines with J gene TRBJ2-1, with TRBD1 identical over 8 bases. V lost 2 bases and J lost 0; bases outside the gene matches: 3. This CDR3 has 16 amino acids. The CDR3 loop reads CASSLYRGSSYNEQFF. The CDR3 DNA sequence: TGTGCCAGCAGTTTATACAGGGGGAGCTCCTACAATGAGCAGTTCTTC.

The CDR3 DNA follows: TGTGCCAGCAGTCTCATAGGGACTAGCGGGAGGAACAATGAGCAGTTCTTC. This gives the protein CASSLIGTSGRNNEQFF. The chain has TRBV25-1 and TRBJ2-1, with TRBD2 matching over 15 bases. The CDR3 extends over 17 amino acids. The V gene end was trimmed by 5 bases and the J gene end by 5 bases; junction bases not matched to a gene: 7. From germline, CDR1 is MGHDK and CDR2 SYGVNS.

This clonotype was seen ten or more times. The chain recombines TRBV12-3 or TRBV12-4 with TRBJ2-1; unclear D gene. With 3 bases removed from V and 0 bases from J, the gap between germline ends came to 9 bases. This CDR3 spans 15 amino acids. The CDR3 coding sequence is TGTGCCAGCAGTTTTTCTCCCAGCTCCTACAATGAGCAGTTCTTC. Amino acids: CASSFSPSSYNEQFF.

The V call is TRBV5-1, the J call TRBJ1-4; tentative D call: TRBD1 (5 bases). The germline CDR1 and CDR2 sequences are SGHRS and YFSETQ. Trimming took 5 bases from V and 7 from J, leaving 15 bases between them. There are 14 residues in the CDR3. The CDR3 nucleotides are TGCGCCAGCAGACGGAGGGGTCTTGGTGAAAAACTGTTTTTT. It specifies CASRRRGLGEKLFF.

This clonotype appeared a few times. CDR3 bases: TGTGCCAGCAGTGTCCGTCTCGGCTCCAATCAGCCCCAGCATTTT. The encoded protein is CASSVRLGSNQPQHF. The genes are TRBV12-3 or TRBV12-4 and TRBJ1-5; no firm D call. Trimming cost V 5 bases and J 3 bases, with 14 bases left between them. CDR3 size: 15 residues.

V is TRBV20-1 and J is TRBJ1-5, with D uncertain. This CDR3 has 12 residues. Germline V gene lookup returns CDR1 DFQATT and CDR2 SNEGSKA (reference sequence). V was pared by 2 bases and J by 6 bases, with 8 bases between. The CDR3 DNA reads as TGCAGTGCTAGATTTTTTGGTCAGCCCCAGCATTTT. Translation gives CSARFFGQPQHF.

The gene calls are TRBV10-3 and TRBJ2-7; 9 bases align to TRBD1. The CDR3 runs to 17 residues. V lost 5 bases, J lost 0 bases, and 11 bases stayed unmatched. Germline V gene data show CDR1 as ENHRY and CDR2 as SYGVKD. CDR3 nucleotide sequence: TGTGCCATCAGTCCGACAGGGGGGGAATTTACCTCCTACGAGCAGTACTTC. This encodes CAISPTGGEFTSYEQYF.